The next 20 T cell receptor beta chains were all read from a single sample in a study of cytomegalovirus exposure and HLA in healthy donors. Repertoires were generated with immunoSEQ multiplex PCR, while TCRdb's copy carries only in-frame clones and drops some. The repertoire holds some 270,000 clones, with approximately 86% as singletons. The sequenced sample consisted of PBMCs. Every receptor here comes from a woman between 18 and 29 years old in good health and CMV-seronegative.

The J gene is TRBJ2-1, the V gene TRBV2; D uncertain. V was clipped by 1 base and J by 4 bases, with 14 bases between them. This CDR3 spans 16 amino acids. Per germline, CDR1 SNHLY and CDR2 FYNNEI. CDR3 in DNA: TGTGCCAGCAGTGAAGGCCTCCAGGCCCTTTACAATGAGCAGTTCTTC. Its translation: CASSEGLQALYNEQFF.

The chain couples TRBV4-1 to TRBJ2-7, with TRBD1 identical over 7 bases. Looked up from germline, CDR1 is MGHRA and CDR2 is YSYEKL. The CDR3 covers 15 residues. The J segment lost 3 bases and the V segment lost 1 base, leaving 6 bases of the junction unmatched. CDR3 loop: CASSQVAGGSYEQYF. In DNA form, the CDR3 reads TGCGCCAGCAGCCAAGTGGCAGGGGGTAGCTACGAGCAGTACTTC.

The chain joins TRBV2 to TRBJ2-1, with 7 bases matching TRBD1. CDR3 length: 13 residues. The germline V gene has CDR1 SNHLY and CDR2 FYNNEI. V shed 3 bases and J 7 bases; nucleotides not matched to a gene: 3. DNA of the CDR3: TGTGCCAGCAGTGATTCGACAGGGAATGAGCAGTTCTTC. This encodes CASSDSTGNEQFF.

This sequence joins TRBV9 and TRBJ1-4; 8 nucleotides line up with TRBD1. This CDR3 spans 16 amino acids. Germline CDR1 reads SGDLS; CDR2 reads YYNGEE. V gave up 0 bases and J gave up 7 bases; unmatched junction bases: 8. CDR3 sequence: CASSVEQGGRGEKLFF. Here the CDR3 DNA reads TGTGCCAGCAGCGTAGAACAGGGGGGCCGTGGTGAAAAACTGTTTTTT.

V usage is TRBV5-4 and J usage is TRBJ2-7; D possibly corresponds to TRBD1 (6 bases). Germline loops: CDR1 SGHNT, CDR2 YYREEE (reference sequence). The CDR3 is 16 residues long. The germline V and J ends were trimmed by 0 bases and 4 bases, with 17 bases remaining between them. CDR3 DNA: TGTGCCAGCAGCTTGGCGCTATACCACAGGGAGTACGAGCAGTACTTC. Amino acid sequence: CASSLALYHREYEQYF.

The CDR3 spells CASFGTGKNIQYF. The CDR3 DNA reads TGTGCCAGCTTTGGGACAGGGAAAAACATTCAGTACTTC. The chain couples TRBV2 to TRBJ2-4, with 9 bases identical to TRBD1. The trim removed 8 bases at V and 4 bases at J, leaving 3 bases unmatched. The CDR3 is made up of 13 amino acids. Germline V gene data show CDR1 as SNHLY and CDR2 as FYNNEI.

This chain uses TRBV5-1 with TRBJ2-1, with 13 bases matching TRBD2. The CDR3 length is 16 residues. Germline trimming cut 3 bases from V and 8 bases from J; bases unmatched to any gene: 8. Germline CDR1 is SGHRS and CDR2 is YFSETQ. For the CDR3, the DNA is TGCGCCAGCAGCTCCGGGACTAGCGGGAAGGTAGATGAGCAGTTCTTC. Protein product: CASSSGTSGKVDEQFF.

This chain links TRBV5-1 with TRBJ2-1, with D unclear. Per germline, CDR1 SGHRS and CDR2 YFSETQ. The V end lost 4 bases, the J end lost 7 bases, and 15 bases lay between the germline ends. The CDR3 contains 14 residues. The CDR3 coding sequence is TGCGCCAGCAGCGCAGCTCTCCGAGCGAATGAGCAGTTCTTC. The encoded protein is CASSAALRANEQFF. The full variable domain, with the rest looked up from reference TRBV5-1 and TRBJ2-1, is KAGVTQTPRYLIKTRGQQVTLSCSPISGHRSVSWYQQTPGQGLQFLFEYFSETQRNKGNFPGRFSGRQFSNSRSEMNVSTLELGDSALYLCASSAALRANEQFFGPGTRLTVL.

The chain couples TRBV5-6 to TRBJ1-1, with D possibly matching TRBD1 (6 bases). Trimming removed 2 bases from V and 5 bases from J, with 13 bases in between. Per the germline V gene, CDR1 is SGHDT and CDR2 is YYEEEE. This CDR3 has 14 amino acids. In DNA form, the CDR3 reads TGTGCCAGCAGCTTAGTACAGGGATGGACTGAAGCTTTCTTT. This sequence encodes CASSLVQGWTEAFF. The whole variable domain, filled in from reference TRBV5-6 and TRBJ1-1, reads DAGVTQSPTHLIKTRGQQVTLRCSPKSGHDTVSWYQQALGQGPQFIFQYYEEEERQRGNFPDRFSGHQFPNYSSELNVNALLLGDSALYLCASSLVQGWTEAFFGQGTRLTVV.

This clone was observed a handful of times. The chain recombines TRBV7-2 with TRBJ1-2, with D hard to call. Germline V lookup: CDR1 SGHTA, CDR2 FQGNSA. V gave up 5 bases and J gave up 5 bases, with 15 bases separating them. The CDR3 spans 14 residues. The chain's CDR3 is CASSPEASPYGYTF. CDR3 nucleotide sequence: TGTGCCAGCAGCCCGGAGGCTTCCCCATATGGCTACACCTTC. Using reference TRBV7-2 and TRBJ1-2 for the parts outside the CDR3, the full variable domain is GAGVSQSPSNKVTEKGKDVELRCDPISGHTALYWYRQSLGQGLEFLIYFQGNSAPDKSGLPSDRFSAERTGGSVSTLTIQRTQQEDSAVYLCASSPEASPYGYTFGSGTRLTVV.

The chain links TRBV10-3 to TRBJ2-7; D is perhaps TRBD1 (7 bases). The ends were cut back, 3 bases at V and 1 base at J, with 19 bases in the middle. Per germline, CDR1 ENHRY and CDR2 SYGVKD. The CDR3 runs 17 residues. The CDR3 DNA reads as TGTGCCATCAGTGATCCAGGCGGGACAGTCGCTTCCTACGAGCAGTACTTC. Translated, it gives CAISDPGGTVASYEQYF.

This chain joins TRBV13 and TRBJ2-1, with 8 bases that match TRBD1. This CDR3 comprises 14 residues. The junction had 9 bases not matched to a gene; V was cut back by 10 bases and J by 4 bases. The germline gives CDR1 PRHDT, CDR2 FYEKMQ (reference sequence). The CDR3 region is CAITRDRRYNEQFF. The CDR3 DNA reads as TGTGCCATTACCCGGGACAGGCGGTACAATGAGCAGTTCTTC.

This chain links TRBV30 with TRBJ2-3; no clear D. Trimming removed 6 bases at V and 2 bases at J, with 9 bases between. The CDR3 runs to 12 residues. Germline V CDR1 and CDR2: GTSNPN, SVGIG (reference sequence). CDR3 in DNA: TGTGCCTGCAGCGCCTCCACAGATACGCAGTATTTT. It codes for CACSASTDTQYF.

With regard to this clone: Other DNA sequences in this specimen translate into the identical CDR3. The rearrangement uses TRBV29-1 and TRBJ1-2; 7 bases fit TRBD1. CDR3 length equals 13 residues. Looked up from germline, CDR1 is SQVTM and CDR2 is ANQGSEA. V was clipped by 1 base and J by 6 bases; unmatched bases: 5. The CDR3 reads CSVEGQGDHGYTF. Written as DNA, the CDR3 is TGCAGCGTTGAAGGGCAGGGGGACCATGGCTACACCTTC.

The chain couples TRBV28 to TRBJ1-4; D is possibly TRBD1 (5 bases). The V and J ends lost 5 bases and 7 bases respectively, with 17 bases between them. The CDR3 is 15 amino acids. The germline V gene encodes CDR1 MDHEN and CDR2 SYDVKM. CDR3 loop: CASSPPQGMGEKLFF. CDR3 DNA sequence: TGTGCCAGCAGTCCCCCGCAGGGTATGGGTGAAAAACTGTTTTTT.

The chain employs TRBV5-6 and TRBJ1-5; D call uncertain. The CDR3 totals 13 residues. The germline V and J ends were trimmed by 1 base and 4 bases, with 6 bases remaining between them. Germline V gene lookup returns CDR1 SGHDT and CDR2 YYEEEE. The CDR3 DNA sequence: TGTGCCAGCAGCTTGTGGCAGAATCAGCCCCAGCATTTT. As protein: CASSLWQNQPQHF. Full variable domain (remainder filled in from reference TRBV5-6 and TRBJ1-5): DAGVTQSPTHLIKTRGQQVTLRCSPKSGHDTVSWYQQALGQGPQFIFQYYEEEERQRGNFPDRFSGHQFPNYSSELNVNALLLGDSALYLCASSLWQNQPQHFGDGTRLSIL.

The chain employs TRBV6-1 and TRBJ1-5; D remains ambiguous. In germline, CDR1 is MNHNS, CDR2 SASEGT. The V end lost 7 bases, the J end lost 2 bases, and 15 bases lay between the germline ends. The CDR3 covers 15 residues. CDR3 amino acids: CASNPPNPGNQPQHF. The CDR3 bases are TGTGCCAGCAACCCGCCAAATCCGGGCAATCAGCCCCAGCATTTT.

In DNA form, the CDR3 reads TGTGCCAGCAGTACAAACAGGGGAGCTGAAGCTTTCTTT. The encoded protein is CASSTNRGAEAFF. The chain has TRBV6-5 and TRBJ1-1; 7 bases are a match to TRBD1. With V trimmed by 5 bases and J by 6 bases, 6 bases remained unmatched. Germline-derived CDR1 and CDR2 are MNHEY and SVGAGI. The CDR3 covers 13 residues.

This chain connects TRBV5-4 to TRBJ2-1; TRBD2 agrees at 14 bases. The trim removed 4 bases at V and 6 bases at J, leaving 3 bases unmatched. The CDR3 runs to 15 residues. Germline V CDR1 and CDR2: SGHNT, YYREEE (reference sequence). The CDR3 region has the DNA TGTGCCAGCAGCCTCGGGACTAGCGGGAGCAATGAGCAGTTCTTC. Translating it yields CASSLGTSGSNEQFF.

This chain links TRBV25-1 with TRBJ1-3; D ambiguous. Trimming pared 3 bases from V and 0 bases from J, leaving 9 bases between. The CDR3 has 15 residues. Germline CDR1 reads MGHDK; CDR2 reads SYGVNS. The CDR3 sequence: CASSDDTSSGNTIYF. The DNA for the CDR3 is TGTGCCAGCAGTGACGACACAAGCTCTGGAAACACCATATATTTT.